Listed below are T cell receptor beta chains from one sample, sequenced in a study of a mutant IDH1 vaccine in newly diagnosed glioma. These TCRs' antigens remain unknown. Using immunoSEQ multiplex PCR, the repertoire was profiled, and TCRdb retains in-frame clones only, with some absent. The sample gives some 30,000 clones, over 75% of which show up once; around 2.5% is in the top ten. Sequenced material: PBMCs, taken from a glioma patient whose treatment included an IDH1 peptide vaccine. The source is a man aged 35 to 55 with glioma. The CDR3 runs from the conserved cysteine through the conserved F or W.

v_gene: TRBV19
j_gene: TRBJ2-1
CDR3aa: CASSILAGGLNEQFF

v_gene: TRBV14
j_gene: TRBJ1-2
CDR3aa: CASSSRFGADPNGYTF

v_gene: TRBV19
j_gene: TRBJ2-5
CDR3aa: CASSKGAKETQYF

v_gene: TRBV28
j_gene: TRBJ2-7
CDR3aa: CASRRLTGNEQYF

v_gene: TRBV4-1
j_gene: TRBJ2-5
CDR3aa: CASSQEANQETQYF

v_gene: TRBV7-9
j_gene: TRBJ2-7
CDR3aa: CASSPNTAAYSYEQYF

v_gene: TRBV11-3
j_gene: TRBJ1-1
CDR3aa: CASSQDRDTEAFF

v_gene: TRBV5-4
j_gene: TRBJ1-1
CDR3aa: CASSPPDRVYTEAFF

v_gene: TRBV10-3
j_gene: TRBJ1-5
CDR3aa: CAIKAEVNQPQHF

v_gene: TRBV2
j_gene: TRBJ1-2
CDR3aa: CASSEALALGYGYTF

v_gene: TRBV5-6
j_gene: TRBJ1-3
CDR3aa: CASSLRAGGNTIYF

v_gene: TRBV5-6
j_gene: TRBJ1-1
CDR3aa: CASSYRDRGTEAFF

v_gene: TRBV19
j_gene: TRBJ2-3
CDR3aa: CASSFEGHRTDTQYF

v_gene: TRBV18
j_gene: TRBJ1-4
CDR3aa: CASSPPAGNREKLFF

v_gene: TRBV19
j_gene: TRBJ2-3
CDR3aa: CASSYSSGGYTDTQYF